This TCR beta chain originates from a study of blood T cell repertoires in COVID-19. The overall study: The United States, Italy and Spain supplied acute and convalescent COVID-19 samples. T cells, B-cell-depleted T cells, or PBMCs supplied cDNA or gDNA.

This clone was recorded a few times. As handled by the study authors: For nucleated cells, counts were estimated from reference gene primer amplification. Assay: immunoSEQ multiplex PCR; the TCRdb copy retains only in-frame clones and omits some. V and J calls and clone size come straight from that table; D and trimming were deduced from the DNA. This table holds about 210,000 clones, around 82% found once. This CDR3 is built from 13 residues. Trimming stripped 2 bases from V and 1 base from J, with 5 bases between. Germline-derived CDR1 and CDR2 are SGHTA and FQGTGA. This receptor was obtained from a woman in her thirties or forties with active or convalescent COVID-19. This chain uses TRBV7-3 with TRBJ1-1; no reliable D call. The sample taken for sequencing was peripheral blood. The CDR3 coding sequence is TGTGCCAGCAGCTTATACAAGAACACTGAAGCTTTCTTT. It encodes CASSLYKNTEAFF.